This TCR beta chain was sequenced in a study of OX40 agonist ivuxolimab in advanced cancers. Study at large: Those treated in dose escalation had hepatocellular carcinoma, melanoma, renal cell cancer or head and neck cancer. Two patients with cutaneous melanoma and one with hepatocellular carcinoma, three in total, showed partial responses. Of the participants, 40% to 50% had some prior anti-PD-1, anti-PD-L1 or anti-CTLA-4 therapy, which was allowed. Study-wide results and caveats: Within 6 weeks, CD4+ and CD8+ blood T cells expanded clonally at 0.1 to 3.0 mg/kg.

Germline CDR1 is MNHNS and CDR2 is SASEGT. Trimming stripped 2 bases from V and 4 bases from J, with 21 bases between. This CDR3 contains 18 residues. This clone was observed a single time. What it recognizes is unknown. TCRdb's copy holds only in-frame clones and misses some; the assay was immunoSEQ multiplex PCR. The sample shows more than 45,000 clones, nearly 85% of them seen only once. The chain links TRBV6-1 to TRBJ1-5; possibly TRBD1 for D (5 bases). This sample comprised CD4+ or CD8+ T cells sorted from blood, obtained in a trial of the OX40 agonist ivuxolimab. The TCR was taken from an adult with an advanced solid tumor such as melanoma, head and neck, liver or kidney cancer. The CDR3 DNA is TGTGCCAGCAGTGAATCGGACCTTAGGATCTGGGGGAATCAGCCCCAGCATTTT. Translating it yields CASSESDLRIWGNQPQHF.